This T cell receptor beta chain was found in a study of neoadjuvant anti-PD-1 for oral cavity cancer. Findings and limits, study-wide: TCR analyses covered only a few patients per response group.

V dropped 6 bases and J dropped 10 bases, with 12 bases sitting between them. CDR3 length: 11 residues. CDR1 SNHLY and CDR2 FYNNEI come from the germline V gene. Libraries were prepared by immunoSEQ multiplex PCR; TCRdb keeps only in-frame clonotypes and omits some of them. The sample lists 30,000 to 35,000 clones, 87% occurring once. Concerning this clone: Its antigen is currently unknown.

These oral cavity squamous cell carcinomas were HPV-negative and locally advanced. The chain carries TRBV2 and TRBJ1-2; D is unresolved. The sample consisted of PBMCs, taken before nivolumab (anti-PD-1) treatment. The source of this sequence is a person between 40 and 80 years old with oral cavity squamous cell carcinoma. In DNA, the CDR3 is TGTGCCAGCAGCGACTCTCTGACCTACACCTTC. Its protein is CASSDSLTYTF.